This TCR beta chain was identified in a study of early T cells in non-severe SARS-CoV-2 infection. The germline V gene encodes CDR1 SGDLS and CDR2 YYNGEE. The CDR3 contains 14 residues. Trimming took 4 bases from V and 5 from J; bases not matched to a gene: 8. TCRdb reprocessed the 5' RACE reads with MiXCR, giving one entry per CDR3 protein. The table shows 80,000 to 95,000 distinct CDR3 sequences, with more than 13% occurring only once. This sequence was found in an adult who was a healthcare worker with PCR-confirmed SARS-CoV-2 infection or an uninfected control (not recorded which). The sequenced sample was whole blood. The chain joins TRBV9 to TRBJ1-1; 7 bases are shared with TRBD1. Written as DNA, the CDR3 is TGTGCCAGCAGCATGCAGGGGGAGGGAACTGAAGCTTTCTTT. This translates into CASSMQGEGTEAFF.